Given below is one T cell receptor (beta chain) in context. Its cognate antigen is unknown. CDR1 and CDR2 from the germline V gene are SQVTM and ANQGSEA. This CDR3 spans 15 amino acids. The total RNA came straight from whole blood, and T cells were not sorted beforehand. This record comes from a study of monozygotic twins with inflammatory bowel disease. The team made cDNA by running eight separate reactions for each sample. For each CDR3 protein, TCRdb gives one entry from its re-call of the 5' RACE reads, without DNA. This sample's table has over 150,000 distinct CDR3 sequences. Study-wide results and caveats: Especially with disease activity, IBD patients shared fewer clonotypes with others than healthy twins did. Findings did not support one strong IBD-associated signal or clonotype.

The sample consisted of blood. The source is a human donor with ulcerative colitis or Crohn's disease, or a healthy co-twin of an affected twin (not recorded which). V gene TRBV29-1 combines with J gene TRBJ1-5; TCRdb's D call of TRBD1 is untestable without DNA. CDR3 sequence: CSVAPGQGLGQPQHF.